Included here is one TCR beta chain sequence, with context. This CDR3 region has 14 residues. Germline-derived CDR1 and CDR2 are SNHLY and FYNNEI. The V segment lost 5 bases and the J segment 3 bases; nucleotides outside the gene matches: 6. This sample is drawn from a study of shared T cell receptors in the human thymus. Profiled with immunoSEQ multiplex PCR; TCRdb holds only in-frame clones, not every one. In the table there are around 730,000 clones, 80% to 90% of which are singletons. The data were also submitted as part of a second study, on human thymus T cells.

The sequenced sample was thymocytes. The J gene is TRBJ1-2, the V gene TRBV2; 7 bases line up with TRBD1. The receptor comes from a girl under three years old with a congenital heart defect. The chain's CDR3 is CASSPSGGYYGYTF. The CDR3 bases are TGTGCCAGCAGTCCTTCAGGGGGATACTATGGCTACACCTTC. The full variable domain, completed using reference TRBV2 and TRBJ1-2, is EPEVTQTPSHQVTQMGQEVILRCVPISNHLYFYWYRQILGQKVEFLVSFYNNEISEKSEIFDDQFSVERPDGSNFTLKIRSTKLEDSAMYFCASSPSGGYYGYTFGSGTRLTVV.